This T cell receptor beta chain was observed in a study of blood T cell repertoires in COVID-19 (dated by TCRdb to 2020 to 2022). For context, the study as a whole: Collaborator samples came from the United States, Italy and Spain and covered acute and convalescent phases of COVID-19. The material from the prospective study consisted of cDNA or gDNA derived from T cells, B-cell-depleted T cells, or PBMCs. The dataset comprised deeply sampled blood TCRbeta repertoires from subjects exposed to, actively infected with, or recovered from COVID-19. The repertoires were made available in a free public database intended to serve as a resource for research on the immune response to SARS-CoV-2. Samples came from the ongoing ImmuneRACE study (first 160 participants) plus 1,254 subjects from 6 global collaborators. Sample metadata almost always included a de-identified subject ID, COVID-19 status, age in years and sex. Where available, HLA class I and class II types were taken from metadata supplied by the sample provider and were not determined by assay-based typing.

The immunoSEQ Assay, a bias-controlled multiplex PCR, was used to amplify TCRbeta CDR3 regions from genomic DNA. Regarding the original processing steps: Nucleated cell counts per sample were estimated from amplification of reference gene primers within the assay. To quantify the absolute abundance of each unique TCRbeta CDR3 rearrangement, sequence reads were collapsed and filtered. Productive Simpson clonality was computed per sample as the square root of Simpson's diversity index over productive rearrangements. TCRdb re-hosts the immuneACCESS table, in-frame sequences only. Its copies lack some clones; in the studies checked, an unresolved V gene accounts for under half of them, and the cause for the rest is not known. V and J calls and clone size are copied from that table; D and trimming were computed from the DNA. The sample records about 54,000 clones, 65% to 90% of which are singletons. Jointly, the top ten make up 9.5% to 15% of the sample.

The trim is 5 bases for V and 0 bases for J, with a gap of 13 bases between the germline ends. CDR1 and CDR2 were assigned from the germline V gene as SGHDN and FVKESK. The CDR3 starts with the cysteine, ends with the phenylalanine, and has 15 residues. The DNA shown is the 45-base CDR3, in frame from base 1. Study-level results and caveats: The quantity of clinical and demographic metadata differed by source and by participant and was supplied without curation.

On this clone itself: Its antigen target is currently unknown. The input lacks base qualities; no much larger clone sits a single base away.

Collaborating institutions collected whole blood in K2EDTA tubes following their own protocols. Collaborator samples were shipped for TCRbeta analysis as frozen whole blood, isolated PBMCs, or DNA extracted from either sample type. The sequence was obtained from a human donor in a cohort sampled during active COVID-19. Source material: peripheral blood. The chain uses TRBV14 and TRBJ2-5; the D gene is perhaps TRBD1, from 6 matching bases. DNA sequence: TGTGCCAGCAGCTCCCGGACAGCCTACCAAGAGACCCAGTACTTC. The encoded protein is CASSSRTAYQETQYF.